This passage covers 27 T cell receptor beta chains from one sample sequenced in a study of blood T cell repertoires in COVID-19. Profiling relied on immunoSEQ multiplex PCR, and the TCRdb table lists in-frame clones only, not all of them. The data hold some 80,000 clones, with about 76% observed a single time. Sequenced: peripheral blood. Source of these receptors: a woman older than 75 with active or convalescent COVID-19.

In its sample, this clone was seen once. This chain's CDR3 is CASSKEGSYNEQFF. The CDR3 region has the DNA TGTGCCAGCAGCAAAGAGGGCTCCTACAATGAGCAGTTCTTC. The chain has TRBV5-4 and TRBJ2-1; TRBD2 might be the D (5 bases). The CDR3 consists of 14 residues. Germline-derived CDR1 and CDR2 are SGHNT and YYREEE (reference sequence). The V end was cut by 4 bases, the J end by 0 bases, with 8 bases between.

The genes are TRBV19 and TRBJ1-3; 9 bases are shared with TRBD1. V lost 3 bases and J lost 3; bases outside the gene matches: 3. This CDR3 has 15 amino acids. Germline V gene sequence: CDR1 LNHDA, CDR2 SQIVND (reference sequence). The CDR3 here is CASSIGTGFGNTIYF. CDR3 nucleotides: TGTGCCAGTAGTATCGGGACAGGGTTTGGAAACACCATATATTTT.

This sequence joins TRBV7-2 and TRBJ2-1, with 8 nucleotides matching TRBD2. J lost 5 bases, V lost 2 bases, and 2 bases had no gene match. The CDR3 has 14 amino acids. In germline, CDR1 is SGHTA, CDR2 FQGNSA. The CDR3 region is CASSLQAGDNEQFF. As DNA, the CDR3 is TGTGCCAGCAGCTTACAAGCGGGGGACAATGAGCAGTTCTTC.

This chain uses TRBV16 with TRBJ2-5; TRBD2 matches at 10 bases. CDR1 and CDR2 (germline): KGHSY, FQNENV. J was trimmed by 0 bases and V by 2 bases; bases with no gene match: 3. The CDR3 contains 16 residues. As DNA, the CDR3 is TGTGCCAGCAGCCAACGGACTAGCGGATACCAAGAGACCCAGTACTTC. Its protein is CASSQRTSGYQETQYF.

Only a few counts were recorded for this clone. The chain recombines TRBV12-3 or TRBV12-4 with TRBJ2-7; D gene uncertain. The CDR3 runs 13 residues. With 5 bases removed from V and 2 bases from J, the gap between germline ends came to 10 bases. CDR3 sequence reads: CASSKTEPYEQYF. CDR3 DNA: TGTGCCAGCAGTAAAACAGAGCCCTACGAGCAGTACTTC.

This clone has more than one count but fewer than ten. The genes are TRBV19 and TRBJ2-3; perhaps TRBD1 as D (5 bases). Germline CDR1 reads LNHDA; CDR2 reads SQIVND (reference sequence). This CDR3 comprises 17 residues. The V and J ends lost 5 bases and 1 base respectively, with 19 bases between them. CDR3 in amino acids: CASSDDLRGRGTDTQYF. The CDR3 DNA sequence: TGTGCCAGTAGTGACGACCTTAGGGGAAGGGGCACAGATACGCAGTATTTT.

The genes are TRBV29-1 and TRBJ1-2; 9 bases agree with TRBD1. V was pared by 7 bases and J by 8 bases, with 8 bases of the junction left unmatched. The CDR3 contains 12 residues. Germline V CDR1 and CDR2: SQVTM, ANQGSEA. CDR3 residues: CSARRQGGGYTF. The CDR3 DNA is TGCAGCGCTAGACGACAGGGGGGCGGCTACACCTTC.

The chain combines TRBV7-2 with TRBJ2-7, with TRBD2 matching over 9 bases. This CDR3 is 17 amino acids long. The V and J ends lost 5 bases and 0 bases, in that order; junction bases with no gene match: 11. Germline V gene lookup returns CDR1 SGHTA and CDR2 FQGNSA. The CDR3 DNA reads as TGTGCCAGCAGCCCCGAACGGGGACTAGCCAACTCCTACGAGCAGTACTTC. Amino acid sequence: CASSPERGLANSYEQYF.

V gene TRBV30 combines with J gene TRBJ1-4, with D tentatively TRBD1 (5 bases). Germline V CDR1 and CDR2: GTSNPN, SVGIG (reference sequence). V dropped 1 base and J dropped 10 bases, with 13 bases sitting between them. The CDR3 spans 13 residues. The CDR3 DNA reads TGTGCCTGGAGTGGTCAGGGTTCAGTAAAACTGTTTTTT. The encoded protein is CAWSGQGSVKLFF.

The table lists this clone with a few counts. V is TRBV5-1 and J is TRBJ1-3; possibly TRBD1 for D (6 bases). Germline CDR1 SGHRS, CDR2 YFSETQ. The CDR3 is 15 residues long. V dropped 4 bases and J dropped 7 bases, with 18 bases sitting between them. CDR3 region: CASSPVGPQGNTIYF. CDR3 DNA: TGCGCCAGCAGCCCGGTGGGGCCTCAGGGGAACACCATATATTTT.

This clone turned up a few times. This rearrangement joins TRBV7-9 to TRBJ2-7, with D perhaps matching TRBD1 (6 bases). Between the trimmed V and J ends, which lost 10 bases and 3 bases, there was a span of 16 bases. Germline CDR1 reads SEHNR; CDR2 reads FQNEAQ (reference sequence). This CDR3 contains 13 residues. CDR3 DNA: TGTGCCACCGCGGACAGTAATGGCTACGAGCAGTACTTC. Protein: CATADSNGYEQYF.

The V gene is TRBV27, the J gene TRBJ1-3; no definite D call. CDR1 and CDR2 from the germline V gene are MNHEY and SMNVEV (reference sequence). CDR3 size: 14 residues. Between the trimmed V and J ends, which lost 2 bases and 2 bases, there was a span of 7 bases. In DNA, the CDR3 is TGTGCCAGCAGTTTAGGGCTACCTGGAAACACCATATATTTT. Amino acids: CASSLGLPGNTIYF.

The chain links TRBV4-1 to TRBJ1-4; D possibly corresponds to TRBD1 (5 bases). Germline V lookup: CDR1 MGHRA, CDR2 YSYEKL. The length of the CDR3 is 16 residues. The ends were cut back, 0 bases at V and 4 bases at J, with 12 bases in the middle. In DNA form, the CDR3 reads TGCGCCAGCAGCCAAGATTGGGCCAGGGTTAATGAAAAACTGTTTTTT. Its translation: CASSQDWARVNEKLFF.

The V gene is TRBV28, the J gene TRBJ2-1; 7 positions match TRBD1. Germline CDR1 and CDR2: MDHEN and SYDVKM. CDR3 length: 15 amino acids. J gave up 3 bases and V 2 bases, and 4 bases lay outside the gene matches. This chain's CDR3 is CASSLRDSIYNEQFF. CDR3 coding DNA: TGTGCCAGCAGTTTAAGGGACAGCATCTACAATGAGCAGTTCTTC.

This chain connects TRBV7-2 to TRBJ2-2; 10 positions match TRBD1. The CDR3 has 16 residues. Trimming took 5 bases from V and 3 from J; bases not matched to a gene: 6. CDR1 SGHTA and CDR2 FQGNSA come from the germline V gene. The CDR3 region has the DNA TGTGCCAGCAGCCACGGACAGGGGGGGGACACCGGGGAGCTGTTTTTT. It codes for CASSHGQGGDTGELFF.

The V gene is TRBV12-3 or TRBV12-4, the J gene TRBJ1-5; D is ambiguous. The CDR3 covers 13 residues. Deletions cut 3 bases from V and 9 bases from J, with 12 bases between. This chain's CDR3 is CASSLGRSVPQHF. DNA of the CDR3: TGTGCCAGCAGTTTGGGCAGGTCCGTGCCCCAGCATTTT.

This clone was seen just once. This chain uses TRBV28 with TRBJ2-4; D not certain. Deletions cut 5 bases from V and 8 bases from J, with 10 bases between. Germline-derived CDR1 and CDR2 are MDHEN and SYDVKM. This CDR3 is built from 12 residues. The CDR3 DNA follows: TGTGCCAGCAGTACGTCCCAGGACATTCAGTACTTC. Residues: CASSTSQDIQYF.

CDR3 DNA: TGTGCCAGCAGCTACCTCCCAGGGAGGGACAGCACAGATACGCAGTATTTT. This translates into CASSYLPGRDSTDTQYF. The rearrangement joins TRBV7-9 to TRBJ2-3, with 7 bases matching TRBD2. Germline V gene data show CDR1 as SEHNR and CDR2 as FQNEAQ (reference sequence). V shed 4 bases, J shed 0 bases, and the junction held 10 bases outside the gene matches. This CDR3 is built from 17 residues.

The chain couples TRBV6-4 to TRBJ2-7, with D tentatively TRBD2 (6 bases). Trimming cost V 5 bases and J 0 bases, with 11 bases left between them. The CDR3 length is 14 residues. CDR1 is MRHNA and CDR2 is SNTAGT in the germline V gene. DNA of the CDR3: TGTGCCAGCAGTATAACGGGGGACTCCTACGAGCAGTACTTC. Translated, it gives CASSITGDSYEQYF.

The rearrangement links TRBV16 to TRBJ1-1; D uncertain. The CDR3 totals 14 residues. Germline V lookup: CDR1 KGHSY, CDR2 FQNENV. V lost 0 bases to trimming and J lost 4 bases, with 9 bases between them. CDR3: CASSQSASGTEAFF. The DNA for the CDR3 is TGTGCCAGCAGCCAATCGGCATCAGGCACTGAAGCTTTCTTT.

The rearrangement joins TRBV5-3 to TRBJ2-5, with 7 nucleotides matching TRBD1. TRBV5-3 is filed as an ORF, its function uncertain. V was clipped by 0 bases and J by 5 bases; unmatched bases: 4. CDR3 length equals 14 residues. The CDR3 protein is CARSLGQGMETQYF. The DNA of the CDR3 is TGTGCCAGAAGCTTGGGACAGGGAATGGAGACCCAGTACTTC.

The chain joins TRBV2 to TRBJ2-5; D not certain. Per germline, CDR1 SNHLY and CDR2 FYNNEI. CDR3 size: 14 residues. The V gene lost 1 base and the J gene lost 2 bases, with 8 bases spanning the gap. The CDR3 DNA reads as TGTGCCAGCAGTGAAGGGGCAATGCAAGAGACCCAGTACTTC. It specifies CASSEGAMQETQYF.

The chain joins TRBV18 to TRBJ1-1; no definite D call. The germline V and J ends were trimmed by 2 bases and 5 bases, with 6 bases remaining between them. The CDR3 is 12 amino acids. The germline gives CDR1 KGHSH, CDR2 LQKENI. The CDR3 region is CASSPSVTEAFF. CDR3 DNA: TGTGCCAGCTCACCATCAGTTACTGAAGCTTTCTTT.

V gene TRBV30 combines with J gene TRBJ2-2; TRBD1 aligns across 7 bases. Germline V gives CDR1 GTSNPN, CDR2 SVGIG (reference sequence). The CDR3 covers 13 residues. Unmatched junction bases numbered 2, after V lost 2 bases and J lost 5 bases. The CDR3 nucleotides read TGTGCCTGGAGTATGACAGGGACCGGGGAGCTGTTTTTT. Protein sequence: CAWSMTGTGELFF.

This clone was seen only a few times. This chain connects TRBV27 to TRBJ1-2; maybe TRBD1 (5 bases). The CDR3 sequence is 13 residues long. From germline, CDR1 is MNHEY and CDR2 SMNVEV (reference sequence). The V and J ends lost 6 bases and 8 bases respectively, with 16 bases between them. The CDR3 loop is CASSPGGGGGYTF. The CDR3 bases are TGTGCCAGCAGCCCCGGGGGGGGTGGCGGCTACACCTTC.

This sequence joins TRBV6-5 and TRBJ2-3; 14 bases fit TRBD2. Germline CDR1 is MNHEY and CDR2 is SVGAGI. The J segment lost 9 bases and the V segment lost 4 bases, leaving 3 bases of the junction unmatched. This CDR3 region has 14 residues. Written as DNA, the CDR3 is TGTGCCAGCAGTTCGGGACTAGCGGGGGACACGCAGTATTTT. Residues: CASSSGLAGDTQYF.

The chain joins TRBV24-1 to TRBJ2-2, with TRBD1 identical over 7 bases. With 11 bases clipped from V and 7 bases from J, the junction kept 15 bases outside the gene matches. CDR3 size: 15 residues. Germline V gene lookup returns CDR1 KGHDR and CDR2 SFDVKD. Written as DNA, the CDR3 is TGTGCCAGCACGGATGGGCAGGGGGTAAGCGGGGAGCTGTTTTTT. It codes for CASTDGQGVSGELFF.